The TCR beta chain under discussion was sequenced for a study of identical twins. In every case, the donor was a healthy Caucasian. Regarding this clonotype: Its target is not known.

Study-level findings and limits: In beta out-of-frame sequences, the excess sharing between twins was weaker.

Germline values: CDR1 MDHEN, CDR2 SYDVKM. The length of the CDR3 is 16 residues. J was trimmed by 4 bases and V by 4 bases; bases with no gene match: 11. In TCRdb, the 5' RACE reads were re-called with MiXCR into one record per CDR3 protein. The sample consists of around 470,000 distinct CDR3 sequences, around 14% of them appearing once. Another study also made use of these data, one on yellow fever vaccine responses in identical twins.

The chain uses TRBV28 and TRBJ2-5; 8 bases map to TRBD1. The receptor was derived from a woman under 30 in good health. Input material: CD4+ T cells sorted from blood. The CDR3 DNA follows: TGTGCCAGCAGTTCATCTCAGGGGGCGAGTCGAGAGACCCAGTACTTC. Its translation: CASSSSQGASRETQYF.